One sample yielded the 23 T cell receptor beta chains listed below, sequenced in a study of control samples from healthy donors and cancer patients. Here immunoSEQ multiplex PCR was the method, and the copy in TCRdb shows in-frame clones only, minus some. Altogether around 130,000 clones are present, less than 95% being singletons, with the ten largest covering roughly 7.8%. Material for sequencing was blood. The receptors come from a man younger than 30 in good health.

This rearrangement joins TRBV4-2 to TRBJ2-3; D unclear. Trimming removed 4 bases at V and 6 bases at J, with 5 bases between. This CDR3 is built from 11 residues. Germline loops: CDR1 LGHNA, CDR2 YNFKEQ. CDR3 in DNA: TGTGCCAGCAGCCGAGCGGATACGCAGTATTTT. This sequence encodes CASSRADTQYF.

This clone was counted once. The chain joins TRBV9 to TRBJ2-3; TRBD2 matches at 7 bases. Unmatched junction bases numbered 7, after V lost 3 bases and J lost 0 bases. Germline CDR1 and CDR2: SGDLS and YYNGEE. The CDR3 extends over 16 amino acids. CDR3 region: CASSAQAGTSTDTQYF. The DNA of the CDR3 is TGTGCCAGCAGCGCACAAGCGGGGACTAGCACAGATACGCAGTATTTT.

The chain recombines TRBV9 with TRBJ1-4; a possible D gene is TRBD1 (6 bases). Looked up from germline, CDR1 is SGDLS and CDR2 is YYNGEE. Trimming took off 3 bases at V and 0 bases at J, with 24 bases between the two ends. This CDR3 contains 20 residues. CDR3 sequence (DNA): TGTGCCAGCAGCGCGCGGGGGGGCGGCTCCTCAGGAGCAACTAATGAAAAACTGTTTTTT. This sequence encodes CASSARGGGSSGATNEKLFF.

CDR3 coding DNA: TGTGCCAGCAGTGGACTAGCGGGGAGTACAGATACGCAGTATTTT. Its translation is CASSGLAGSTDTQYF. The chain combines TRBV9 with TRBJ2-3; 12 positions agree with TRBD2. Losses at the gene ends were 5 bases for V and 3 bases for J; bases not matched to a gene: 4. CDR3 size: 15 residues. Germline values: CDR1 SGDLS, CDR2 YYNGEE.

This chain joins TRBV5-1 and TRBJ1-2, with 7 bases fitting TRBD1. The trim removed 5 bases at V and 4 bases at J, leaving 5 bases unmatched. The CDR3 length is 13 residues. Per the germline V gene, CDR1 is SGHRS and CDR2 is YFSETQ. The CDR3 DNA reads TGCGCCAGCAGGAGAACAGGGGCCTATGGCTACACCTTC. This encodes CASRRTGAYGYTF.

The chain recombines TRBV2 with TRBJ2-7; perhaps TRBD1 as D (6 bases). The V end was cut by 4 bases, the J end by 0 bases, with 7 bases between. Germline loops: CDR1 SNHLY, CDR2 FYNNEI. The CDR3 is 13 residues long. The CDR3 loop is CASSGTASYEQYF. Here the CDR3 DNA reads TGTGCCAGCAGTGGGACAGCCTCCTACGAGCAGTACTTC.

The V gene is TRBV3-1 (or the pseudogene TRBV3-2), the J gene TRBJ1-5, with TRBD1 matching 8 bases. This CDR3 region has 15 residues. Germline V CDR1 and CDR2: LGHDT, YNNKEL (reference sequence). V lost 1 base and J lost 8; bases outside the gene matches: 7. The CDR3 sequence: CASSQGQGAVEPQHF. The CDR3 coding sequence is TGTGCCAGCAGCCAAGGTCAGGGGGCAGTTGAGCCCCAGCATTTT.

The rearrangement uses TRBV18 and TRBJ2-7; no firm D call. Germline CDR1 KGHSH, CDR2 LQKENI. CDR3 length: 13 amino acids. V lost 0 bases to trimming and J lost 3 bases, with 6 bases between them. The CDR3 protein is CASSPPGHYEQYF. The CDR3 DNA sequence: TGTGCCAGCTCACCACCAGGGCACTACGAGCAGTACTTC.

J is TRBJ1-1 and V is TRBV3-1 (or the pseudogene TRBV3-2); no definite D call. Germline loops: CDR1 LGHDT, CDR2 YNNKEL (reference sequence). V lost 0 bases and J lost 5, with 16 bases in between. The CDR3 is 16 amino acids. This CDR3 is CASSQEGSSPGTEAFF. The CDR3 DNA reads TGTGCCAGCAGCCAAGAGGGAAGTAGTCCGGGGACTGAAGCTTTCTTT.

This clone occurred once. The chain links TRBV24-1 to TRBJ2-2, with 9 bases aligning to TRBD1. The V gene's germline CDR1 is KGHDR and CDR2 SFDVKD. The J segment lost 3 bases and the V segment lost 7 bases, leaving 5 bases of the junction unmatched. This CDR3 comprises 15 residues. CDR3 in amino acids: CATSDGDRDTGELFF. The DNA of the CDR3 is TGTGCCACCAGCGACGGGGACAGGGACACCGGGGAGCTGTTTTTT.

The chain carries TRBV3-1 (or the pseudogene TRBV3-2) and TRBJ2-1; 8 nucleotides match TRBD1. Germline assignment: CDR1 LGHDT and CDR2 YNNKEL (reference sequence). V gave up 1 base and J gave up 3 bases; unmatched junction bases: 2. The CDR3 covers 15 residues. The CDR3 DNA follows: TGTGCCAGCAGCCAAGGGACAGGGAACTACAATGAGCAGTTCTTC. Amino acid sequence: CASSQGTGNYNEQFF.

Comments on this clone: The junction shows a germline mismatch at one end, possibly a read error. J is TRBJ2-1 and V is TRBV19; 9 bases are shared with TRBD2. The CDR3 has 15 residues. CDR1 LNHDA and CDR2 SQIVND come from the germline V gene (reference sequence). CDR3 in DNA: TGTGCCAGTAGTTTAGAGCGGGGGGACTACAATGAGCAGTTCTTC. Translating gives CASSLERGDYNEQFF.

This clone occurred a few times. The chain is built from TRBV5-6 and TRBJ1-6; 7 bases are shared with TRBD1. This CDR3 spans 16 amino acids. Germline CDR1 and CDR2: SGHDT and YYEEEE. Losses at the gene ends were 4 bases for V and 5 bases for J; bases not matched to a gene: 9. CDR3 coding DNA: TGTGCCAGCAGCGGAGCCGGGACAGACCATAATTCACCCCTCCACTTT. As protein: CASSGAGTDHNSPLHF.

The V call is TRBV10-3, the J call TRBJ1-5; possibly TRBD1 for D (5 bases). The germline gives CDR1 ENHRY, CDR2 SYGVKD. Trimming removed 0 bases at V and 2 bases at J, with 14 bases between. The CDR3 sequence is 17 residues long. DNA for the CDR3: TGTGCCATCAGTGAGTCGTCTGGGGGAGGGTGCAATCAGCCCCAGCATTTT. Translating gives CAISESSGGGCNQPQHF.

The rearrangement links TRBV11-2 to TRBJ1-6, with 8 bases aligning to TRBD1. The germline CDR1 and CDR2 sequences are SGHAT and FQNNGV. V gave up 1 base and J gave up 1 base; unmatched junction bases: 6. The CDR3 extends over 18 amino acids. The CDR3 loop reads CASSLGRGQGSYNSPLHF. DNA for the CDR3: TGTGCCAGCAGCTTAGGGAGAGGACAGGGATCCTATAATTCACCCCTCCACTTT.

The chain has TRBV23-1 and TRBJ2-1, with 10 bases lining up with TRBD1. TRBV23-1 counts as an open reading frame of uncertain function. V lost 10 bases and J lost 4; bases outside the gene matches: 10. This CDR3 contains 15 residues. The CDR3 DNA is TGCGCCACGTCTACGGGACAGGGGAGGTACAATGAGCAGTTCTTC. Translated: CATSTGQGRYNEQFF.

V gene TRBV7-3 combines with J gene TRBJ2-1; TRBD1 is a possible D gene (6 bases). The CDR3 is 15 residues long. Germline values: CDR1 SGHTA, CDR2 FQGTGA. Trimming pared 2 bases from V and 4 bases from J, leaving 12 bases between. CDR3 nucleotides: TGTGCCAGCAGCTTAGCAGGGGCGCGGTACAATGAGCAGTTCTTC. This encodes CASSLAGARYNEQFF.

V is TRBV30 and J is TRBJ2-7; 8 bases align to TRBD1. Trimming cost V 1 base and J 4 bases; bases outside gene matches: 3. CDR3 length: 13 residues. Looked up from germline, CDR1 is GTSNPN and CDR2 is SVGIG (reference sequence). In DNA form, the CDR3 reads TGTGCCTGGAGTGGGACAGGGCGGTACGAGCAGTACTTC. It encodes CAWSGTGRYEQYF. Full variable domain (rest looked up from reference TRBV30 and TRBJ2-7): SQTIHQWPATLVQPVGSPLSLECTVEGTSNPNLYWYRQAAGRGLQLLFYSVGIGQISSEVPQNLSASRPQDRQFILSSKKLLLSDSGFYLCAWSGTGRYEQYFGPGTRLTVT.

This chain joins TRBV10-1 and TRBJ2-4; D tentatively fits TRBD1 or TRBD2 (5 bases each). V lost 0 bases to trimming and J lost 0 bases, with 12 bases between them. Germline V lookup: CDR1 WNHNN, CDR2 SYGVQD (reference sequence). CDR3 size: 17 residues. CDR3 bases: TGCGCCAGCAGTGAGTCGGGACGGTTCCTAGCCAAAAACATTCAGTACTTC. It translates to CASSESGRFLAKNIQYF.

The chain is built from TRBV4-1 and TRBJ2-4; the D gene is possibly TRBD2 (5 bases). The CDR3 contains 17 residues. V lost 0 bases and J 1 base, leaving 13 bases between the germline ends. The germline CDR1 and CDR2 sequences are MGHRA and YSYEKL. The CDR3, as DNA: TGCGCCAGCAGCCAAGATCCTGGCGGGTCGGCCAAAAACATTCAGTACTTC. Translated: CASSQDPGGSAKNIQYF.

The genes are TRBV27 and TRBJ1-4, with D perhaps TRBD1 (6 bases). V was pared by 4 bases and J by 7 bases, with 13 bases between. Germline V gives CDR1 MNHEY, CDR2 SMNVEV (reference sequence). The CDR3 spans 14 residues. In DNA, the CDR3 is TGTGCCAGCAGTTCACCTGGGACAACTGAAAAACTGTTTTTT. It codes for CASSSPGTTEKLFF.

The chain carries TRBV5-5 and TRBJ2-3; 9 bases map to TRBD1. The germline V gene encodes CDR1 SGHKS and CDR2 YYEKEE (reference sequence). CDR3 length: 17 amino acids. V gave up 0 bases and J gave up 4 bases; unmatched junction bases: 9. Here the CDR3 DNA reads TGTGCCAGCAGCTTGGTTTTAGGGACAGGGTACGCAGATACGCAGTATTTT. The encoded protein is CASSLVLGTGYADTQYF.

This clone has a single count. The chain employs TRBV6-2 or TRBV6-3 and TRBJ2-1; 10 nucleotides match TRBD1. Trimming at V came to 5 bases and at J to 6 bases, leaving 7 bases not matched to a gene. The CDR3 covers 15 residues. In germline, CDR1 is MNHEY, CDR2 SVGEGT. CDR3 DNA sequence: TGTGCCAGCAGTACGGGACAGGGGTGGTTCAATGAGCAGTTCTTC. It translates to CASSTGQGWFNEQFF.